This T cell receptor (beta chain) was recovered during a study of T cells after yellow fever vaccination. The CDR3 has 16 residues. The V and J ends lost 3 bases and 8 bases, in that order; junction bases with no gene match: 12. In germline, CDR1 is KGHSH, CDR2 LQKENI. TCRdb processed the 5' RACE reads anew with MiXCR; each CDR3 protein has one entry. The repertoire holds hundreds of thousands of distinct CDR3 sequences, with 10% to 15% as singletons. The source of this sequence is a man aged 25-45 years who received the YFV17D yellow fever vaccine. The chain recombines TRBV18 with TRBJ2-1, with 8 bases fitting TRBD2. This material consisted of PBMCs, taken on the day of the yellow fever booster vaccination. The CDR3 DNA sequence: TGTGCCAGCTCACCGGGGGCGGTAGCGGGGCCCGATGAGCAGTTCTTC. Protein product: CASSPGAVAGPDEQFF.